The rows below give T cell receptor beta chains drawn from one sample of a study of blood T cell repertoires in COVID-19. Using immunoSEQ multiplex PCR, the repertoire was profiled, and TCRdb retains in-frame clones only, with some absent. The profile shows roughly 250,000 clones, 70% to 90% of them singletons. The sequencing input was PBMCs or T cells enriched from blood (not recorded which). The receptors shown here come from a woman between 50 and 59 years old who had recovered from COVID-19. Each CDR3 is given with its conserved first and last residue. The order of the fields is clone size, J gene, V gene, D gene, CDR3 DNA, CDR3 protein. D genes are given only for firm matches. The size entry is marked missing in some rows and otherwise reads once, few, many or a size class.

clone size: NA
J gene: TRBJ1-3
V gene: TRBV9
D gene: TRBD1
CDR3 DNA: TGTGCCAGCAGCGTAGATGTGACAGGGGGCGGTGACACCATATATTTT
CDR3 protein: CASSVDVTGGGDTIYF

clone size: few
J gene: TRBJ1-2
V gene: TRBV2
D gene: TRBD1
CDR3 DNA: TGTGCCAGCAGGCAGGGGGTCGACTATGGCTACACCTTC
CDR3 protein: CASRQGVDYGYTF

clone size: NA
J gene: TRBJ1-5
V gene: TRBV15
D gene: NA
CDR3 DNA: TGTGCCACCAGCAGAGTTCTCCAGGGGCCCCAGCATTTT
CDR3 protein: CATSRVLQGPQHF

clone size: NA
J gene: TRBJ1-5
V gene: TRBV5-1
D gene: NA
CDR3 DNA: TGCGCCAGACTGGACAGATATAGCAATCAGCCCCAGCATTTT
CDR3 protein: CARLDRYSNQPQHF

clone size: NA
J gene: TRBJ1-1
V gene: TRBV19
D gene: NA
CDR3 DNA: TGTGCCAGTATAGGGCAGGGTGGCACTGAAGCTTTCTTT
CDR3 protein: CASIGQGGTEAFF

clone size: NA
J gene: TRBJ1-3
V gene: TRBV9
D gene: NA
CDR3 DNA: TGTGCCAGCAGCGTAGAGGGGTCTGGGGGCGCGCGGGGAAACACCATATATTTT
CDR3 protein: CASSVEGSGGARGNTIYF

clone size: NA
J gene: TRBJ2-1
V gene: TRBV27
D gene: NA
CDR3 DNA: TGTGCCAGCATGTCGGAGGTCCCCTACAATGAGCAGTTCTTC
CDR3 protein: CASMSEVPYNEQFF

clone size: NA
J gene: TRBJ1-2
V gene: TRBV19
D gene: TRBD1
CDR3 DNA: TGTGCCAGTAGTCTAAACACAGGGGATGGCTACACCTTC
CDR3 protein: CASSLNTGDGYTF

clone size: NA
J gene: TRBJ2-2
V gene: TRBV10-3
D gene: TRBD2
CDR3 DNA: TGTGCCATCTATCCGGGACTAGCGGGAGTCGGGGAGCTGTTTTTT
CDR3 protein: CAIYPGLAGVGELFF

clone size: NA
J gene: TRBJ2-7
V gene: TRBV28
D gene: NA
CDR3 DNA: TGTGCCAGCAGTCCCCTACTAGCCGGATCCTACGAGCAGTACTTC
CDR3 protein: CASSPLLAGSYEQYF

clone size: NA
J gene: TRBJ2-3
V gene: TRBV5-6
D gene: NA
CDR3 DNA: TGTGCCAGCAGCTTATTGGGAGGAGGCAGCACAGATACGCAGTATTTT
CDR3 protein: CASSLLGGGSTDTQYF

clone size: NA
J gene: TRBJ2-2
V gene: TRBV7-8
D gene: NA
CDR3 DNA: TGTGCCAGCAGCTTAGGTCGGACAGCCCGGGGCGGGGAGCTGTTTTTT
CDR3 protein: CASSLGRTARGGELFF

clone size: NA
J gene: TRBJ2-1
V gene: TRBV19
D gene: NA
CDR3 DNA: TGTGCCAGTAGTACAGGGCATCACAATGAGCAGTTCTTC
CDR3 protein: CASSTGHHNEQFF

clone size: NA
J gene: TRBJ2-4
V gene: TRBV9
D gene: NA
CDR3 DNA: TGTGCCAGCAGCGCCCTCATGGGGGAGGACATTCAGTACTTC
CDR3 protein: CASSALMGEDIQYF

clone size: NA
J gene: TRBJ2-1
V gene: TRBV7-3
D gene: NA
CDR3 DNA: TGTGCCAGCAGCTCCGCAGGGAATCACAATGAGCAGTTCTTC
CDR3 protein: CASSSAGNHNEQFF

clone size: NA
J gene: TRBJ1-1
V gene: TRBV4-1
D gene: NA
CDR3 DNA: TGCGCCAGCAGCCAAGTGATGGCCCCTGAAGCTTTCTTT
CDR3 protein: CASSQVMAPEAFF

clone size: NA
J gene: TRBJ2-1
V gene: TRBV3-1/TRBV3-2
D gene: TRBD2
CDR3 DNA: TGTGCCAGCAGCCAAGCGGGACTAGCGGCCAATGAGCAGTTCTTC
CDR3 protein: CASSQAGLAANEQFF

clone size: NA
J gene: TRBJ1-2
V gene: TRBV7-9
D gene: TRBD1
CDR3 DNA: TGTGCCAGCAGCTTAGCGGACAGGGGGCTCTATGGCTACACCTTC
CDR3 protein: CASSLADRGLYGYTF

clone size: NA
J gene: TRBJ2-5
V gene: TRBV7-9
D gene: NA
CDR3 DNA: TGTGCCAGCTCCGGGGGTCAAGAGACCCAGTACTTC
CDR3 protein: CASSGGQETQYF

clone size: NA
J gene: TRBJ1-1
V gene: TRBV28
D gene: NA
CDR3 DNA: TGTGCCAGCGCCGGGACAACGAACACTGAAGCTTTCTTT
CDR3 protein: CASAGTTNTEAFF

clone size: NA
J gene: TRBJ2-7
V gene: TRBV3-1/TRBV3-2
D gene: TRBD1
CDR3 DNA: TGTGCCAGCAGCGACAGGGTCTACGAGCAGTACTTC
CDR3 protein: CASSDRVYEQYF

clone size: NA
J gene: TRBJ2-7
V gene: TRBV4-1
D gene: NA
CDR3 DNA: TGCGCCAGCAGCCAAGGACTAGAACCAGGGAACGAGCAGTACTTC
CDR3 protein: CASSQGLEPGNEQYF

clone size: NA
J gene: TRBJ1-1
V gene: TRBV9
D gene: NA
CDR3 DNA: TGTGCCAGCAGCGCCACCTGGGAGTGGGACACTGAAGCTTTCTTT
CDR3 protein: CASSATWEWDTEAFF

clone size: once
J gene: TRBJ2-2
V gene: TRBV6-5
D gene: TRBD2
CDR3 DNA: TGTGCCAGCAGTTTACAGCGGGGGAACACCGGGGAGCTGTTTTTT
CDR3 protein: CASSLQRGNTGELFF

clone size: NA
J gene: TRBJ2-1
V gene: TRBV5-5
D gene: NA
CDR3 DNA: TGTGCCAGCAGCTCCTTGATTTACGGTGCCTACAATGAGCAGTTCTTC
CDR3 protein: CASSSLIYGAYNEQFF

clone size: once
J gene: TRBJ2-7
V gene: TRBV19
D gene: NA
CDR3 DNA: TGTGCCAGTAGCCCTGGACAGCTCTACGAGCAGTACTTC
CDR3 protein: CASSPGQLYEQYF

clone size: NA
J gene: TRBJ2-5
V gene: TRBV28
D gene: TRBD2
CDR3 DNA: TGTGCCAGCAGTCCCCGGGGGGGCGTCCAAGAGACCCAGTACTTC
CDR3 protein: CASSPRGGVQETQYF

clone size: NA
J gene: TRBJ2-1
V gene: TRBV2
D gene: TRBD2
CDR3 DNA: TGTGCCAGCAGGCCGGCAGCGGGAGGGTCGGGGGAGCAGTTCTTC
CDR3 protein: CASRPAAGGSGEQFF

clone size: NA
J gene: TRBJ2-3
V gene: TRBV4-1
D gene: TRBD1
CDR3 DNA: TGCGCCAGCAGCCAAACAGGGGGCGAGGATACGCAGTATTTT
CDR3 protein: CASSQTGGEDTQYF

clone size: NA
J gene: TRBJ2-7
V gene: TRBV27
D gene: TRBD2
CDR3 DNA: TGTGCCAGCACCCGGACTAGCGGGAGTTGGAGCCCATGGGAGCAGTACTTC
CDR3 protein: CASTRTSGSWSPWEQYF

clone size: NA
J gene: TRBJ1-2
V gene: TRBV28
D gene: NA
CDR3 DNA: TGTGCCAGCAGTTCCGGACAGCTTGGAAGAAACACCTTC
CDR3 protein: CASSSGQLGRNTF

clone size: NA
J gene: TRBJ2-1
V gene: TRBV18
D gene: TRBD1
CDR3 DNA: TGTGCCAGCTCACCGAGTATGGACAGGGGGCGCTACAATGAGCAGTTCTTC
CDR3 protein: CASSPSMDRGRYNEQFF

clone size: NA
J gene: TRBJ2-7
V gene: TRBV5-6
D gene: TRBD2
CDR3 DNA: TGTGCCAGCAGCTTGGCTGCTAGCGGTCCCCTGGGCGAGCAGTACTTC
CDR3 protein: CASSLAASGPLGEQYF

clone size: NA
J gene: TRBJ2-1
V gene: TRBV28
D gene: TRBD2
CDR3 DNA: TGTGCCAGCAGTCCCCCGGGACTAGCGGGGGCCAATGAGCAGTTCTTC
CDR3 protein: CASSPPGLAGANEQFF

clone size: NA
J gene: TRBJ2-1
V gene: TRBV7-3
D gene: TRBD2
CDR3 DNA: TGTGCCAGCAGCGTTAGCGGGAGGGCCGGCAATGAGCAGTTCTTC
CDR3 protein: CASSVSGRAGNEQFF

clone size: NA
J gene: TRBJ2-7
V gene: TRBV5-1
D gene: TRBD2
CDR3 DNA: TGCGCCAGCAGCCCAGCTAGCGGAAGCTCCTACGAGCAGTACTTC
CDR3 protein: CASSPASGSSYEQYF

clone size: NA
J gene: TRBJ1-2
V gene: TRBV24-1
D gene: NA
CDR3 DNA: TGTGCCACCAGTGACCGGGTCGATGGCTACACCTTC
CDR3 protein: CATSDRVDGYTF

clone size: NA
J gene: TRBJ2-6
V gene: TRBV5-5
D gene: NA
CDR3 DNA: TGTGCCAGCAGCTTGGAACAGGTTTCTGGGGCCAACGTCCTGACTTTC
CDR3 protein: CASSLEQVSGANVLTF

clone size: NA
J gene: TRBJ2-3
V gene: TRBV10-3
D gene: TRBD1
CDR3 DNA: TGTGCCATCAGTGAGGACAGGGTGACAGATACGCAGTATTTT
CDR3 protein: CAISEDRVTDTQYF

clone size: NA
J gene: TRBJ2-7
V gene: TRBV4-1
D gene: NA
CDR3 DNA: TGCGCCAGCAGCCCCCTGGTCGACAGGAACTACGAGCAGTACTTC
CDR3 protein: CASSPLVDRNYEQYF